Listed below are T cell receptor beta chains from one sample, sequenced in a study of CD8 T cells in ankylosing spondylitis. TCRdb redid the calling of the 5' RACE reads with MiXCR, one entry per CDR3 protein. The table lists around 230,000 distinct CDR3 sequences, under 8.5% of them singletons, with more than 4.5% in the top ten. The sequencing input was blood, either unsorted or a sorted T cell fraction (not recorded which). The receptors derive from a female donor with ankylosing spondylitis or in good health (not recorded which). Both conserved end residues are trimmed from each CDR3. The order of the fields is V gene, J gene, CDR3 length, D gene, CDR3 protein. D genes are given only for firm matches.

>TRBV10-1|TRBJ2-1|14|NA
ASSGANPSSYNEQF
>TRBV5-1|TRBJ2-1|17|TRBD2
ASSHAGLAGARTYNEQF
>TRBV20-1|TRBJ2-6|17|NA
SARERANDRNSGANVLT
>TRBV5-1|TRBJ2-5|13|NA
ASSLEGLDGETQY
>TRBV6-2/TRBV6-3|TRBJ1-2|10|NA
ASSHGNYGYT
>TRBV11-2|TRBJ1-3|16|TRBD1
ASSWISGTGARGNTIY
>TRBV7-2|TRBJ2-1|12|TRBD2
ASSLAGEGNEQF
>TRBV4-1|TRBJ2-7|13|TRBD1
ASSQDPTGVYEQY
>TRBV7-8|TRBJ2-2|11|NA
ASSRERPGELF
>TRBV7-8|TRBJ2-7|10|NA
ASSFPGYEQY